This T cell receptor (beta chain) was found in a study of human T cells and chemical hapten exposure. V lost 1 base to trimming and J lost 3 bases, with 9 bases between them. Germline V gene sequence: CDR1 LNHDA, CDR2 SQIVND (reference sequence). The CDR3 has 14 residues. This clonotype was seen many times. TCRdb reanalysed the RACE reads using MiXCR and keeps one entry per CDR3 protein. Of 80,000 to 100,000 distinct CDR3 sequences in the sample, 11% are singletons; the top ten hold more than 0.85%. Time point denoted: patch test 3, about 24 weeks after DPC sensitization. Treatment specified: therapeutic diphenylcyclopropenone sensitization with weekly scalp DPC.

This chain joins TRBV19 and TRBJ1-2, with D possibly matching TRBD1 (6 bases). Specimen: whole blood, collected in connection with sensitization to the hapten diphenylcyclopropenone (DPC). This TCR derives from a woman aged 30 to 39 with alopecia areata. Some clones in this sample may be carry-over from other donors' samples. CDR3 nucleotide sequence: TGTGCCAGTAGTATAGTTCCAGGGGACTATGGCTACACCTTC. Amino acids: CASSIVPGDYGYTF.